These T cell receptor beta chains were read from a single sample in a study of patients and donors after allogeneic stem cell transplantation. MiXCR, applied by TCRdb to the RT-PCR reads, yields one record per CDR3 protein. Among 920,000 or so distinct CDR3 sequences listed, over 15% were seen once. The sample taken for sequencing was blood, either unsorted or a sorted T cell fraction (not recorded which). These receptors all come from a human donor who was either an allogeneic HSCT recipient or a stem cell or donor lymphocyte infusion donor (not recorded which). It is not recorded whose cells these are; they may come from a transplant donor. CDR3s include the opening cysteine and the closing phenylalanine or tryptophan. D genes are given only for firm matches. Size is stated for part of the rows, as once, few or many counts, or as a class when the clone is expanded.

TRBD1	TRBV27	TRBJ1-4	once	CASSFTGTGSEKLFF	TGTGCCAGCAGTTTCACCGGGACAGGGAGTGAAAAACTGTTTTTT
-	TRBV25-1	TRBJ2-1	few	CASRASFHEQFF	TGTGCCAGCCGGGCGTCATTTCATGAGCAGTTCTTC
-	TRBV24-1	TRBJ2-7	-	CATSDGDRYEQYF	TGTGCCACCAGTGATGGGGACCGCTACGAGCAGTACTTC
-	TRBV7-2	TRBJ2-3	-	CASSLWGLGSDTQYF	TGTGCCAGCAGCTTATGGGGGCTCGGGTCCGATACGCAGTATTTT
-	TRBV6-1	TRBJ2-5	few	CASSRYRRSETQYF	TGTGCCAGCAGTCGCTACCGCCGTTCGGAGACCCAGTACTTC
-	TRBV7-2	TRBJ2-7	once	CASSLDRAQSGEQYF	TGTGCCAGCAGCTTAGACAGGGCCCAGTCAGGCGAGCAGTACTTC
TRBD1	TRBV27	TRBJ1-2	few	CASSPTRDRQVYGYTF	TGTGCCAGCAGTCCCACCCGGGACAGGCAAGTTTATGGCTACACCTTC
TRBD1	TRBV6-1	TRBJ2-7	once	CASSQARDRGYEQYF	TGTGCCAGCAGCCAAGCTCGGGACAGGGGTTACGAGCAGTACTTC
TRBD1	TRBV5-1	TRBJ2-4	few	CASSALTGGTDIQYF	TGCGCCAGCAGCGCGTTAACAGGGGGCACGGACATTCAGTACTTC
TRBD1	TRBV29-1	TRBJ1-2	-	CSVEGQGANGYTF	TGCAGCGTTGAGGGACAGGGGGCAAATGGCTACACCTTC
-	TRBV27	TRBJ1-6	-	CASTSDPGAPLHF	TGTGCCAGCACCTCCGACCCAGGAGCACCCCTCCACTTT
-	TRBV30	TRBJ2-7	-	CACRASGTPFYEQYF	TGTGCCTGCCGCGCCTCGGGGACACCATTCTACGAGCAGTACTTC
-	TRBV29-1	TRBJ1-2	-	CSGVGGSGYTF	TGCAGCGGGGTAGGGGGTAGCGGCTACACCTTC
-	TRBV2	TRBJ1-5	-	CASSEGAGRTEPQHF	TGTGCCAGCAGTGAAGGGGCAGGTCGCACTGAGCCCCAGCATTTT
-	TRBV12-3/TRBV12-4	TRBJ1-6	many	CASSFYRSPLHF	TGTGCCAGCAGTTTCTACCGATCACCCCTCCACTTT
-	TRBV27	TRBJ2-1	-	CASSSRAFAPYNEQFF	TGTGCCAGCAGTTCCCGGGCCTTCGCCCCCTACAATGAGCAGTTCTTC
-	TRBV2	TRBJ2-7	few	CASSPNDGLREQYF	TGTGCCAGCAGTCCTAACGACGGTCTACGAGAGCAGTACTTC
TRBD1	TRBV29-1	TRBJ1-2	many	CSVLTGNYGYTF	TGCAGCGTTCTGACAGGGAACTATGGCTACACCTTC
-	TRBV28	TRBJ2-7	-	CASSLAGNSGEQYF	TGTGCCAGCAGTTTAGCAGGGAATTCTGGGGAGCAGTACTTC
-	TRBV4-3	TRBJ1-1	-	CASSQDGGDTEAFF	TGCGCCAGCAGCCAAGATGGAGGGGACACTGAAGCTTTCTTT
-	TRBV27	TRBJ2-3	few	CASSLEGVFSDTQYF	TGTGCCAGCAGTTTAGAAGGGGTATTTTCGGATACGCAGTATTTT
TRBD1	TRBV5-1	TRBJ1-3	few	CASSDGQGFSGNTIYF	TGCGCCAGCAGCGACGGACAGGGATTCTCTGGAAACACCATATATTTT
TRBD2	TRBV5-6	TRBJ2-2	few	CASSGRTSGRRLGRELFF	TGTGCCAGCAGCGGACGGACTAGCGGGAGAAGGCTGGGGCGGGAGCTGTTTTTT
TRBD1	TRBV27	TRBJ2-7	few	CASTRPDRASFHEQYF	TGTGCCAGCACCAGACCCGACAGGGCCTCTTTCCACGAGCAGTACTTC
-	TRBV5-1	TRBJ2-7	once	CASSGQGTLAYEQYF	TGCGCCAGCAGCGGGCAGGGGACCCTTGCCTACGAGCAGTACTTC
-	TRBV9	TRBJ1-1	few	CASSAQTGLMNTEAFF	TGTGCCAGCAGCGCGCAGACAGGCCTTATGAACACTGAAGCTTTCTTT
-	TRBV27	TRBJ2-1	-	CASSNHRSSYNEQFF	TGTGCCAGCAGTAATCACAGGAGCTCCTACAATGAGCAGTTCTTC
-	TRBV12-3/TRBV12-4	TRBJ1-2	few	CASSLSLGAGSLTNYGYTF	TGTGCCAGCAGTTTATCCCTCGGGGCAGGTAGTCTGACTAACTATGGCTACACCTTC
TRBD2	TRBV29-1	TRBJ2-4	few	CSVGYRGLRRENIQYF	TGCAGCGTTGGGTATAGGGGACTAAGGAGAGAAAACATTCAGTACTTC
-	TRBV4-1	TRBJ2-1	-	CASSPLGAEQFF	TGCGCCAGCAGCCCCCTAGGGGCTGAGCAGTTCTTC
TRBD1	TRBV29-1	TRBJ1-1	few	CSVLTGKRATEAFF	TGCAGCGTCCTGACAGGGAAGAGGGCCACTGAAGCTTTCTTT
-	TRBV21-1	TRBJ2-2	few	CASSGRQDVNTGELFF	TGTGCCAGCAGCGGTAGACAGGACGTGAACACCGGGGAGCTGTTTTTT
-	TRBV7-7	TRBJ2-5	few	CASSLGGKEETQYF	TGTGCCAGCAGCTTAGGAGGAAAAGAAGAGACCCAGTACTTC
-	TRBV11-2	TRBJ2-2	few	CASSLEGTPRTGELFF	TGTGCCAGCAGCTTAGAGGGCACGCCGCGCACCGGGGAGCTGTTTTTT
TRBD1	TRBV27	TRBJ1-1	few	CASSLWRQGLEWDTEAFF	TGTGCCAGCAGTTTATGGAGACAGGGGTTGGAATGGGACACTGAAGCTTTCTTT
-	TRBV9	TRBJ2-5	few	CASSGGTVMYQETQYF	TGTGCCAGCAGCGGCGGGACAGTGATGTACCAAGAGACCCAGTACTTC
TRBD1	TRBV7-9	TRBJ2-5	-	CASSLDLRDRGQETQYF	TGTGCCAGCAGCTTAGACCTCCGGGACAGAGGACAAGAGACCCAGTACTTC
-	TRBV7-9	TRBJ2-3	few	CASSPRAAGASTDTQYF	TGTGCCAGCAGCCCAAGGGCGGCAGGGGCTAGCACAGATACGCAGTATTTT
-	TRBV20-1	TRBJ1-4	many	CSARERSSNEKLFF	TGCAGTGCTAGAGAACGTAGTTCTAATGAAAAACTGTTTTTT
-	TRBV6-5	TRBJ2-2	few	CASSYSGGYGELFF	TGTGCCAGCAGTTACTCGGGGGGATACGGGGAGCTGTTTTTT
TRBD1	TRBV12-3/TRBV12-4	TRBJ1-5	few	CASSRTGVLEGQPQHF	TGTGCCAGCAGCCGGACAGGGGTTTTGGAAGGTCAGCCCCAGCATTTT
-	TRBV6-1	TRBJ2-4	few	CASRQTGRDIQYF	TGTGCCAGCAGACAAACAGGGCGAGACATTCAGTACTTC
-	TRBV12-3/TRBV12-4	TRBJ2-7	-	CASSLEVRLGEQYF	TGTGCCAGCAGTTTAGAGGTTAGACTCGGCGAGCAGTACTTC
-	TRBV5-1	TRBJ2-3	-	CASSLATSTTDTQYF	TGCGCCAGCAGCTTGGCCACAAGTACGACAGATACGCAGTATTTT
TRBD1	TRBV4-1	TRBJ2-5	-	CASSLGGGYQETQYF	TGCGCCAGCAGCCTAGGGGGCGGATATCAAGAGACCCAGTACTTC
-	TRBV12-3/TRBV12-4	TRBJ2-7	-	CASSNRAREQYF	TGTGCCAGCAGCAACAGGGCCAGAGAGCAGTACTTC
TRBD1	TRBV4-2	TRBJ1-5	few	CASSQKQGTQPQHF	TGTGCCAGCAGCCAAAAACAGGGGACCCAGCCCCAGCATTTT
TRBD2	TRBV2	TRBJ2-7	-	CASKIRLAAPYEQYF	TGTGCCAGCAAGATAAGACTAGCGGCACCCTACGAGCAGTACTTC
TRBD1	TRBV6-5	TRBJ1-4	once	CASSSDRGFFTNEKLFF	TGTGCCAGCAGTTCAGACAGGGGTTTCTTCACTAATGAAAAACTGTTTTTT
TRBD1	TRBV5-6	TRBJ1-1	-	CASSLVPGQGSTEAFF	TGTGCCAGCAGCTTGGTCCCTGGACAGGGGAGCACTGAAGCTTTCTTT
TRBD2	TRBV5-4	TRBJ2-1	few	CASSLSRRGGVDEQFF	TGTGCCAGCAGCTTAAGTCGGCGGGGGGGCGTCGATGAGCAGTTCTTC
TRBD1	TRBV4-1	TRBJ2-1	few	CASSRKMWDRNSYNEQFF	TGCGCCAGCAGCCGGAAAATGTGGGACAGAAACTCCTACAATGAGCAGTTCTTC